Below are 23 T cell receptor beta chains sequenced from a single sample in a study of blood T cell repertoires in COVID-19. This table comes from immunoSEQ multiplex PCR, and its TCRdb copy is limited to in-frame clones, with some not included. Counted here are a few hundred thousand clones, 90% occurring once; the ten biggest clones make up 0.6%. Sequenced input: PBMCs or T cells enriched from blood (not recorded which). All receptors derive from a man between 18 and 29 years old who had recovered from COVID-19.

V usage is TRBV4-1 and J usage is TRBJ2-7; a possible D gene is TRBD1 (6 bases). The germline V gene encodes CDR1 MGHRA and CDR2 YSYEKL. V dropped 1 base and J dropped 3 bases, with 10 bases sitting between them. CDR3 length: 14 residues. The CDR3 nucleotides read TGCGCCAGCAGCCAAGGGGGGCCAATCTACGAGCAGTACTTC. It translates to CASSQGGPIYEQYF.

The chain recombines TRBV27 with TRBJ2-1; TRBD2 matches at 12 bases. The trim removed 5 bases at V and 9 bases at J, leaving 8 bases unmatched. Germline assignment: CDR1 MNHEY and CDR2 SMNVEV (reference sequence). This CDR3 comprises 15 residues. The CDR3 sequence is CASSPSSGGAVEQFF. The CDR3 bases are TGTGCCAGCAGTCCTTCTAGCGGGGGGGCGGTTGAGCAGTTCTTC.

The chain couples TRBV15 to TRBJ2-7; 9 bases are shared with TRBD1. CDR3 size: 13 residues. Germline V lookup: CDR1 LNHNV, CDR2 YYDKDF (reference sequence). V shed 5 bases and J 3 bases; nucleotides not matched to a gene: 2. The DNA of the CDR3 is TGTGCCACCAGCGGGGACAGGGTCTACGAGCAGTACTTC. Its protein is CATSGDRVYEQYF.

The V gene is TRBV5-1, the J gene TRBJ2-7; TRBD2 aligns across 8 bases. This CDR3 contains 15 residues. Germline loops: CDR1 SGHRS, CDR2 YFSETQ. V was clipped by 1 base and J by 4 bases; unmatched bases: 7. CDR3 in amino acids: CASSLTASGQYEQYF. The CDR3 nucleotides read TGCGCCAGCAGCTTGACGGCTAGCGGGCAGTACGAGCAGTACTTC.

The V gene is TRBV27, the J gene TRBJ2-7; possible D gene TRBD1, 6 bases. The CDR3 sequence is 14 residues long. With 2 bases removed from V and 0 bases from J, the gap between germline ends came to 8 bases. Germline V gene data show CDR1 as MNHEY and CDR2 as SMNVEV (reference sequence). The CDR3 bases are TGTGCCAGCAGTTTACAGGGGCCCTCCTACGAGCAGTACTTC. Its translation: CASSLQGPSYEQYF.

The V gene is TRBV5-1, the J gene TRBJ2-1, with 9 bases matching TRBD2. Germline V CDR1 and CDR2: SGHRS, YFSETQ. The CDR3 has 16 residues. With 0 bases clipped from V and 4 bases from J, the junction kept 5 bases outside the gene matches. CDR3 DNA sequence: TGCGCCAGCAGCTTGGCCCTAGCGGGACTATACAATGAGCAGTTCTTC. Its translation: CASSLALAGLYNEQFF.

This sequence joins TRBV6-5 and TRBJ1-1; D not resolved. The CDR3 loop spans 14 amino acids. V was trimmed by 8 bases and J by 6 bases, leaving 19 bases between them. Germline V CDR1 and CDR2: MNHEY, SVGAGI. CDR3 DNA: TGTGCCAGCCGAATAGGGAGGGAAAAATCTGAAGCTTTCTTT. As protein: CASRIGREKSEAFF.

CDR3 coding DNA: TGTGCCAGCTTCAACAATTTTGGCTACACCTTC. It is translated as CASFNNFGYTF. This sequence joins TRBV28 and TRBJ1-2; no definite D call. V shed 8 bases and J shed 7 bases, with 11 bases lying between them. Germline CDR1 reads MDHEN; CDR2 reads SYDVKM. This CDR3 spans 11 amino acids.

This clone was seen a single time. The CDR3 coding sequence is TGTGCCAGCAGCTTATTAGCAGATACGCAGTATTTT. The encoded protein is CASSLLADTQYF. The genes are TRBV7-2 and TRBJ2-3; D gene ambiguous. The V and J ends lost 2 bases and 4 bases respectively, with 4 bases between them. CDR1 and CDR2 from the germline V gene are SGHTA and FQGNSA. The CDR3 has 12 residues.

CDR3 sequence reads: CASSITTPNTEAFF. The CDR3 DNA is TGTGCCAGTAGTATAACGACACCGAACACTGAAGCTTTCTTT. This chain links TRBV19 with TRBJ1-1; D unresolved. V shed 2 bases and J shed 1 base, with 8 bases lying between them. The CDR3 spans 14 residues. Germline loops: CDR1 LNHDA, CDR2 SQIVND (reference sequence).

The CDR3 region is CAISGEVRSPLHF. The DNA of the CDR3 is TGTGCCATCAGTGGAGAGGTTCGTTCACCCCTCCACTTT. V gene TRBV10-3 combines with J gene TRBJ1-6; D not resolved. From germline, CDR1 is ENHRY and CDR2 SYGVKD. There are 13 residues in the CDR3. V dropped 4 bases and J dropped 9 bases, with 10 bases sitting between them.

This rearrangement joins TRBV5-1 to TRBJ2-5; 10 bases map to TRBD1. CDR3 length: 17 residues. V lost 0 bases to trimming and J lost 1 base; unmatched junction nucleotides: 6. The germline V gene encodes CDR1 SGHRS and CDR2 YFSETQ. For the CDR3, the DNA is TGCGCCAGCAGCTTGGGAGCGAGGACAGGGGGCCAAGAGACCCAGTACTTC. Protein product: CASSLGARTGGQETQYF.

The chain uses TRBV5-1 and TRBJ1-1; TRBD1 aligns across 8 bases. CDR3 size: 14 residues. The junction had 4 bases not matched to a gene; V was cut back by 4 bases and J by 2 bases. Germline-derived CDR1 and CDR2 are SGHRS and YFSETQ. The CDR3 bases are TGCGCCAGCAGCGAACAGGGGGGAAACACTGAAGCTTTCTTT. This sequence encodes CASSEQGGNTEAFF.

The DNA of the CDR3 is TGTGCCAGCTCACGCGGGGGCGCCGATGAAAAACTGTTTTTT. Protein product: CASSRGGADEKLFF. The V gene is TRBV18, the J gene TRBJ1-4; possibly TRBD1 for D (6 bases). V was pared by 4 bases and J by 6 bases, with 12 bases between. CDR1 and CDR2 from the germline V gene are KGHSH and LQKENI. CDR3 length: 14 amino acids.

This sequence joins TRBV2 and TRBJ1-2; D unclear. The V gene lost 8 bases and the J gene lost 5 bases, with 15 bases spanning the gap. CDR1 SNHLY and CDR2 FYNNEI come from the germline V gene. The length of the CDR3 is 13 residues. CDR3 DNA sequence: TGTGCCAGCTCCGCGTTGCCGAATTATGGCTACACCTTC. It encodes CASSALPNYGYTF.

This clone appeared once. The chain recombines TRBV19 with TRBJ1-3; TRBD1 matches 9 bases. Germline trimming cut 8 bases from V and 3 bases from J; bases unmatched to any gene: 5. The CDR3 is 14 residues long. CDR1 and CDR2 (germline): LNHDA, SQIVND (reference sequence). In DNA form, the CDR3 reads TGTGCCAGTTCCTCGGACAGGGGTGGAAACACCATATATTTT. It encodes CASSSDRGGNTIYF.

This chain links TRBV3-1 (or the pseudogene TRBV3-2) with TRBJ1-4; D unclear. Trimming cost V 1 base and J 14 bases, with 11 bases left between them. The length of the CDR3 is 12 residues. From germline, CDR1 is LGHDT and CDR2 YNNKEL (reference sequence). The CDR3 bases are TGTGCCAGCAGCCAAGTTCCCGGGTCCCTGTTTTTT. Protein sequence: CASSQVPGSLFF.

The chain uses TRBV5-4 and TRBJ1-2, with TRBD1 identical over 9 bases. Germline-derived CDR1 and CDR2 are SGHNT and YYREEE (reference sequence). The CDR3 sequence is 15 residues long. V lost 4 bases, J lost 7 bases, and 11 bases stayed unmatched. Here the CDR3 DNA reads TGTGCCAGCAGCGCCTTGGACAGGGGTTTTGGTGGCTACACCTTC. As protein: CASSALDRGFGGYTF.

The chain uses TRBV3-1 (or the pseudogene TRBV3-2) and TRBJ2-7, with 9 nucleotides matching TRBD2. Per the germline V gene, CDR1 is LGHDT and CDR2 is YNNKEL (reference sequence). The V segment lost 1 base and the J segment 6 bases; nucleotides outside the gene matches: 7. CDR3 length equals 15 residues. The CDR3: CASSQVGLAGPEQYF. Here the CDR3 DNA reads TGTGCCAGCAGCCAAGTAGGGCTAGCGGGACCCGAGCAGTACTTC.

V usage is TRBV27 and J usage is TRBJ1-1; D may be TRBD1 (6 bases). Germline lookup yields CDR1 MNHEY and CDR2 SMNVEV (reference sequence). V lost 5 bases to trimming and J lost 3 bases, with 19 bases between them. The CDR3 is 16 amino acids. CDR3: CASSRVRRGAYTEAFF. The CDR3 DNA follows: TGTGCCAGCAGTCGTGTCCGACGGGGGGCCTACACTGAAGCTTTCTTT.

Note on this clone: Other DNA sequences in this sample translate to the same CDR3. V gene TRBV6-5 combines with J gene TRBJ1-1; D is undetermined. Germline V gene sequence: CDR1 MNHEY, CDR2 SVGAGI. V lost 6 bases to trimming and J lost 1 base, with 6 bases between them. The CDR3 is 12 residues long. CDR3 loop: CASSLRNTEAFF. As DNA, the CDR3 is TGTGCCAGCAGCCTGCGGAACACTGAAGCTTTCTTT.

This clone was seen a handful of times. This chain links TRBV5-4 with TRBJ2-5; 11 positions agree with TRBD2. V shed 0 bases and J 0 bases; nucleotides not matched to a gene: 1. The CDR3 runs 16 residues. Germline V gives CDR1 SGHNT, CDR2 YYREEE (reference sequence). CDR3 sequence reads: CASSLGGLADQETQYF. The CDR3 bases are TGTGCCAGCAGCTTGGGGGGACTAGCGGACCAAGAGACCCAGTACTTC.

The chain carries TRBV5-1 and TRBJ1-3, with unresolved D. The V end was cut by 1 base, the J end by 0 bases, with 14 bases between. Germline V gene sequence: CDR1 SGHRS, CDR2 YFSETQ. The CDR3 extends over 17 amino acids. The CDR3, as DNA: TGCGCCAGCAGCTTGTTTGGTGAGAAAAGCTCTGGAAACACCATATATTTT. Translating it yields CASSLFGEKSSGNTIYF.